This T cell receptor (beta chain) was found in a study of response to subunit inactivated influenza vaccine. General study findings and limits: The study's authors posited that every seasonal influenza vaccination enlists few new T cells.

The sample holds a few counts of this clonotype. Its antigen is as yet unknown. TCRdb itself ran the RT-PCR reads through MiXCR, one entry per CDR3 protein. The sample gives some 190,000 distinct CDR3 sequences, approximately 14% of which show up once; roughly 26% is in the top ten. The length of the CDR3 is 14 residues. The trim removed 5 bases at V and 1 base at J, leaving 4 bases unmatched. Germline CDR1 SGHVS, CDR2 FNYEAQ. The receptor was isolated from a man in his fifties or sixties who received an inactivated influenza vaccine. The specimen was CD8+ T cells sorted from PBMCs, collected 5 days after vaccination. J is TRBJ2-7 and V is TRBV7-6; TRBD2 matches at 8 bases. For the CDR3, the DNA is TGTGCCAGCAGCCGGGGACTAGATTCCTACGAGCAGTACTTC. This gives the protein CASSRGLDSYEQYF.